This T cell receptor (beta chain) was profiled in a study of blood T cell repertoires in COVID-19. Background on the study: The United States, Italy and Spain supplied acute and convalescent COVID-19 samples.

The CDR3 is 17 amino acids. From germline, CDR1 is SGHKS and CDR2 YYEKEE (reference sequence). V was cut by 2 bases and J by 0 bases, with 18 bases left in between. Seattle cases were enrolled at active infection and followed longitudinally. Produced via immunoSEQ multiplex PCR; TCRdb's table is partial and in-frame only. There are about 180,000 clones in the sample; about 81% occur only once, and around 11% lies in the top ten. The V and J genes are TRBV5-5 and TRBJ2-7; D is uncertain. The source material was peripheral blood. The clonotype originates from a woman aged 80 or older with COVID-19, enrolled during active disease. The CDR3 here is CASSFLLGGKHSYEQYF. In DNA form, the CDR3 reads TGTGCCAGCAGCTTTTTACTTGGCGGCAAACACTCCTACGAGCAGTACTTC.